These T cell receptor beta chains were read from a single sample in a study of HIV-infected children after antiretroviral therapy interruption. TCRdb ran MiXCR on the 3' RACE reads and lists one entry per CDR3 protein. Of fewer than 45,000 distinct CDR3 sequences in the sample, less than 8.5% are singletons; the top ten hold just under 1%. This material consisted of CD45RA+ CD4+ T cells from PBMCs, pooled from several time points, taken from a donor given antiretroviral therapy, either interrupted or continuous. Every receptor here comes from a pool of human donors with HIV. Both conserved end residues are trimmed from each CDR3.

v_call | cdr3_aa
TRBV5-1 | ASSLSANYGYT
TRBV4-1 | ASSLAGGETQY
TRBV6-1 | ASYSYNEQF
TRBV20-1 | SARDPGSNQPQH
TRBV4-1 | ASSQDHSQYQETQY
TRBV12-2 | ASRLSRSLSGNTIY
TRBV19 | ASSFQGASYNEQF
TRBV7-1 | ASSTVQGSNQPQH
TRBV6-9 | ASTRQNSNQPQH
TRBV23-1 | AKTTGVYEQY
TRBV11-2 | ASSSKLGGTSGGHNEQF
TRBV6-7 | ASRVLGGTDTQY
TRBV7-6 | ASSSEFRDRAHEQY
TRBV10-2 | ASSDRDRGRDTQY
TRBV18 | ASSISVNQPQH
TRBV20-1 | SAGTSGVLNEQF
TRBV10-3 | AISDPVVNTEAF
TRBV3-1 | ASSPGHLAGAAYNEQF
TRBV12-3/TRBV12-4 | ASSRLAGRYEQY
TRBV6-5 | ASRNSGSNEQF
TRBV3-1 | ASSQEWGEGGRPYEQY
TRBV3-1 | ASSQGNEETQY
TRBV7-8 | ASSPDRVREKLF
TRBV28 | ASSRINVLKNIQY
TRBV12-3/TRBV12-4 | ASSPRGRADTQY
TRBV28 | ASRGQGRSEAF
TRBV7-8 | ASSLALVRGNEQF
TRBV7-2 | ASSQGLREGQETQY
TRBV19 | ASSRQGQNTLY
TRBV20-1 | SATGGAAGGELF
TRBV9 | ASSVAPGVREKLF
TRBV11-2 | ASSLTDRGHNYNEQF
TRBV24-1 | AYQVGGRREKLF
TRBV6-6 | ASGDDDQDTQY
TRBV2 | ASSWGLAGYNEQF
TRBV6-1 | ASSLRDRVGEPQH
TRBV4-3 | ASSQVIPGQGWKWGTDTQY
TRBV12-3/TRBV12-4 | ASRVRRDRGISGANVLT
TRBV7-2 | ASSPGTRETQY
TRBV6-1 | ASSDGGLETQY
TRBV28 | ASSTGTEETQY
TRBV10-3 | AIRRAGAHEQF
TRBV5-6 | ASSSGGLLYNEQF
TRBV29-1 | SVKGLAGASEQY
TRBV6-5 | ASSRNGGNYNEQF
TRBV7-2 | ASSPQGGGVGYT
TRBV25-1 | ASSAGNYAEQF
TRBV5-4 | ASSLALDSRGNTEAF
TRBV9 | ASSTRPDYEQY
TRBV27 | ASSRDRAHEQY
TRBV7-8 | ASSLAARRKGSYEQY
TRBV6-6 | ASSSTRTGSYNHAF
TRBV23-1 | ATYEGQVPETQY
TRBV5-6 | ASSFGGARAF
TRBV6-6 | ASRSPRDVKDTQY
TRBV20-1 | SATGRSYNSPLH